Shown below are 6 T cell receptor beta chains from a single sample sequenced in a study of shared clonotypes between healthy human individuals. Clones were sequenced by immunoSEQ multiplex PCR, and TCRdb holds only the in-frame ones, with some missing. The table records approximately 350,000 clones, around 96% of them present only once. Sequencing used memory CD8+ T cells sorted from blood. Documented subset: CD45RO+ cells pooled with CCR7-negative TemRA cells. The source of these receptors is a man aged 25 to 45 in good health.

CDR3 nucleotide sequence: TGTGCCAGCAGCTCCTCGACAGGGGCGATCGGGGAGCTGTTTTTT. Encoded protein: CASSSSTGAIGELFF. The chain employs TRBV28 and TRBJ2-2, with 8 bases that match TRBD1. Looked up from germline, CDR1 is MDHEN and CDR2 is SYDVKM. J gave up 7 bases and V 6 bases, and 10 bases lay outside the gene matches. This CDR3 is 15 amino acids long.

The chain links TRBV6-5 to TRBJ1-1, with TRBD1 as a possible D gene (5 bases). The CDR3 runs to 15 residues. Germline values: CDR1 MNHEY, CDR2 SVGAGI. Trimming cost V 0 bases and J 6 bases, with 14 bases left between them. The CDR3 loop is CASSYSRRGGAEAFF. In DNA, the CDR3 is TGTGCCAGCAGTTACTCGAGGCGGGGCGGCGCTGAAGCTTTCTTT.

The chain combines TRBV15 with TRBJ2-3; D is unresolved. The V gene's germline CDR1 is LNHNV and CDR2 YYDKDF (reference sequence). Trimming removed 0 bases from V and 6 bases from J, with 16 bases in between. This CDR3 spans 16 amino acids. CDR3 residues: CATSRDISLGYDTQYF. CDR3 sequence (DNA): TGTGCCACCAGCAGAGATATATCTTTGGGTTACGATACGCAGTATTTT.

The chain is built from TRBV7-3 and TRBJ2-2; no reliable D call. The V gene lost 5 bases and the J gene lost 7 bases, with 23 bases spanning the gap. The CDR3 is 17 amino acids. The V gene's germline CDR1 is SGHTA and CDR2 FQGTGA. The CDR3 loop reads CASSPTPAPYDNGELFF. The CDR3 DNA is TGTGCCAGCAGCCCCACCCCCGCCCCCTACGACAACGGGGAGCTGTTTTTT.

This rearrangement joins TRBV28 to TRBJ2-7; weak D call: TRBD1 (5 bases). There are 12 residues in the CDR3. V dropped 6 bases and J dropped 4 bases, with 10 bases sitting between them. Germline V gives CDR1 MDHEN, CDR2 SYDVKM. The CDR3 DNA follows: TGTGCCAGCAGGTCGGCAGGGTACGAGCAGTACTTC. Residues: CASRSAGYEQYF.

The chain couples TRBV5-4 to TRBJ1-6; no definite D call. V lost 4 bases and J lost 2, with 1 base in between. Germline V CDR1 and CDR2: SGHNT, YYREEE (reference sequence). The CDR3 has 12 residues. The CDR3 reads CASSTYNSPLHF. CDR3 DNA sequence: TGTGCCAGCAGCACCTATAATTCACCCCTCCACTTT. The whole variable domain, remainder taken from reference TRBV5-4 and TRBJ1-6, is ETGVTQSPTHLIKTRGQQVTLRCSSQSGHNTVSWYQQALGQGPQFIFQYYREEENGRGNFPPRFSGLQFPNYSSELNVNALELDDSALYLCASSTYNSPLHFGNGTRLTVT.